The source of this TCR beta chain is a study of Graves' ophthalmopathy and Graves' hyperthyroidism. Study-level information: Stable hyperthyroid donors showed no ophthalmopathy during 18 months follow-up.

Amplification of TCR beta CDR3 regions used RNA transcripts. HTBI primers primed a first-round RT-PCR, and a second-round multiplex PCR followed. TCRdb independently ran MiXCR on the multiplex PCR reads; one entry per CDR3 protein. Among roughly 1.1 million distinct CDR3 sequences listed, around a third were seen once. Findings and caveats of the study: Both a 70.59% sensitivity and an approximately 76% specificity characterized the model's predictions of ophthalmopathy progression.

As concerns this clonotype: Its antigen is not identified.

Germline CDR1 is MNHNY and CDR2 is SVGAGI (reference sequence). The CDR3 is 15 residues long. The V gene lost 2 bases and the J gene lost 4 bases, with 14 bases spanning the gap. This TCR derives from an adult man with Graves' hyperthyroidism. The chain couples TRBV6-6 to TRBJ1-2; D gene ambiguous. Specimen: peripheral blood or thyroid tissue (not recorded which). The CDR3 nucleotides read TGTGCCAGCAGTTACGGTCAGGATCACTCCTATGGCTACACCTTC. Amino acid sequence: CASSYGQDHSYGYTF.